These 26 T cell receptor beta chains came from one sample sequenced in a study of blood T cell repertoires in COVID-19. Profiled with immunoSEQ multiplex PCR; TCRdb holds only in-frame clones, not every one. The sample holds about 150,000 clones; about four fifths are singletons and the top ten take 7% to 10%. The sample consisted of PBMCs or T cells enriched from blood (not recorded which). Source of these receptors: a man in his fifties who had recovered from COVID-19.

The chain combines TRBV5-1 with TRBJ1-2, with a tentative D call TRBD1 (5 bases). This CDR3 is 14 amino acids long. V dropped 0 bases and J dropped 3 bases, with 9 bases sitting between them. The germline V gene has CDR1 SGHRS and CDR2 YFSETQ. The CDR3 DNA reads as TGCGCCAGCAGCTTGGAGCGGGGGGACTATGGCTACACCTTC. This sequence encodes CASSLERGDYGYTF.

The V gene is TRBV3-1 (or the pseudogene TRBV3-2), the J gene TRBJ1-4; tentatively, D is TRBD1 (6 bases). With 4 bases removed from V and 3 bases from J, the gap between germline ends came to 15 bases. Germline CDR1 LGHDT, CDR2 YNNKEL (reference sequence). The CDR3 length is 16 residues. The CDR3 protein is CASSPNRVVANEKLFF. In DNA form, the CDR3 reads TGTGCCAGCAGCCCTAACAGGGTTGTAGCTAATGAAAAACTGTTTTTT.

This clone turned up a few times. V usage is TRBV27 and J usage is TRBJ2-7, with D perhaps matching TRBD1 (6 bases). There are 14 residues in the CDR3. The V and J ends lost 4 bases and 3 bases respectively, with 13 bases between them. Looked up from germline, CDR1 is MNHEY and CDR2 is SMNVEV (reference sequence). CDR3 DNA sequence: TGTGCCAGCAGTTGGACAGTCCGCGGCTACGAGCAGTACTTC. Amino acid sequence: CASSWTVRGYEQYF.

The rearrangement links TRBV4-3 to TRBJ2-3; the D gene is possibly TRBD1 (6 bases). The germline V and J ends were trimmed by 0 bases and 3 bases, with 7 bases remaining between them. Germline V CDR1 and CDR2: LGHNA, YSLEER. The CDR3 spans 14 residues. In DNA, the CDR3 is TGCGCCAGCAGCCAAGAGGGGGCGACAGATACGCAGTATTTT. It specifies CASSQEGATDTQYF.

CDR3: CASTGGRDGARAKNIQYF. In nucleotides, the CDR3 is TGTGCCAGCACAGGGGGCCGCGACGGGGCCCGAGCCAAAAACATTCAGTACTTC. The chain employs TRBV5-8 and TRBJ2-4; TRBD1 matches 8 bases. The CDR3 spans 18 residues. The junction had 14 bases not matched to a gene; V was cut back by 6 bases and J by 0 bases. The germline CDR1 and CDR2 sequences are SGHTS and YDEGEE. Looking up the rest from reference TRBV5-8 and TRBJ2-4 gives the full variable domain: EAGVTQSPTHLIKTRGQQATLRCSPISGHTSVYWYQQALGLGLQFLLWYDEGEERNRGNFPPRFSGRQFPNYSSELNVNALELEDSALYLCASTGGRDGARAKNIQYFGAGTRLSVL.

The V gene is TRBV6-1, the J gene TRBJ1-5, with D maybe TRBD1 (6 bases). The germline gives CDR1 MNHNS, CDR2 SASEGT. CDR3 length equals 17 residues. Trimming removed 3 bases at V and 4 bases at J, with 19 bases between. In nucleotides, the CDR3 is TGTGCCAGCAGTGATCGGGCAGGGGTTAATTTGAATCAGCCCCAGCATTTT. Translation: CASSDRAGVNLNQPQHF.

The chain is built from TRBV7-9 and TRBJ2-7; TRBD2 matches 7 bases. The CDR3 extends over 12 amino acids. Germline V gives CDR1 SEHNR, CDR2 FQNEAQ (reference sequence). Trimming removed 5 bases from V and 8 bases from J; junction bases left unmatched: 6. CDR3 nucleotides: TGTGCCAGCAGCCCGGGGGGTATCCAGCAGTACTTC. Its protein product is CASSPGGIQQYF.

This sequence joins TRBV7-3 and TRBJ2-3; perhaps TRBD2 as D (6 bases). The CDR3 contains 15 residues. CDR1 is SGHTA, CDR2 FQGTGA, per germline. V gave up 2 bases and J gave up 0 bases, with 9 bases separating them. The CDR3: CASSLLAVSTDTQYF. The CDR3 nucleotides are TGTGCCAGCAGCTTATTAGCGGTGAGCACAGATACGCAGTATTTT.

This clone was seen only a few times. The CDR3 region is CAITTTGFTSTDTQYF. The CDR3 bases are TGTGCCATCACCACAACAGGGTTTACTAGCACAGATACGCAGTATTTT. V usage is TRBV10-3 and J usage is TRBJ2-3; possibly TRBD1 for D (6 bases). The V and J ends lost 7 bases and 0 bases respectively, with 17 bases between them. Germline V CDR1 and CDR2: ENHRY, SYGVKD. This CDR3 contains 16 residues.

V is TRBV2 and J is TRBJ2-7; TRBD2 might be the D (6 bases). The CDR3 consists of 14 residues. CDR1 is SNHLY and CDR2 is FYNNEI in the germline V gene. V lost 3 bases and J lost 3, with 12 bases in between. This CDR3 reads CASSDPREDYEQYF. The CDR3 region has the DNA TGTGCCAGCAGTGACCCCAGGGAGGACTACGAGCAGTACTTC.

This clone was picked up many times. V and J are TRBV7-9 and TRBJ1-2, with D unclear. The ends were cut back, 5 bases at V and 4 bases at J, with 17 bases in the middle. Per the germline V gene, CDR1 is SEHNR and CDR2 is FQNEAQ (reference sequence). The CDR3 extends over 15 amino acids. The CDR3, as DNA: TGTGCCAGCAGCCGTTCGGGTAGATCTTTCTATGGCTACACCTTC. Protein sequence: CASSRSGRSFYGYTF. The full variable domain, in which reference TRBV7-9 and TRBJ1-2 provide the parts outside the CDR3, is DTGVSQNPRHKITKRGQNVTFRCDPISEHNRLYWYRQTLGQGPEFLTYFQNEAQLEKSRLLSDRFSAERPKGSFSTLEIQRTEQGDSAMYLCASSRSGRSFYGYTFGSGTRLTVV.

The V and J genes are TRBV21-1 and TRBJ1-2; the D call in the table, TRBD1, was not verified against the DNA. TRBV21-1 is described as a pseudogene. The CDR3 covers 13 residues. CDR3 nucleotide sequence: TGTGCCAGCAGCCCCCACACCTACTATGGCTACACCTTC. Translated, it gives CASSPHTYYGYTF.

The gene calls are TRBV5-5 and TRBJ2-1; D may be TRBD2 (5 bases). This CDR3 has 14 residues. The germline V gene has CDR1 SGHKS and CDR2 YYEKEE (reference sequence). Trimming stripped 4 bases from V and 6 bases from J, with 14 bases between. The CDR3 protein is CASSLSDFSNEQFF. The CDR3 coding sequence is TGTGCCAGCAGCCTCTCGGACTTCAGCAATGAGCAGTTCTTC.

The CDR3 loop is CASSLGGTYGYTF. CDR3 in DNA: TGCGCCAGCAGCTTGGGGGGCACCTATGGCTACACCTTC. The V gene is TRBV5-1, the J gene TRBJ1-2; tentatively, D is TRBD1 (5 bases). The CDR3 runs to 13 residues. V shed 0 bases and J shed 4 bases, with 7 bases lying between them. Germline assignment: CDR1 SGHRS and CDR2 YFSETQ.

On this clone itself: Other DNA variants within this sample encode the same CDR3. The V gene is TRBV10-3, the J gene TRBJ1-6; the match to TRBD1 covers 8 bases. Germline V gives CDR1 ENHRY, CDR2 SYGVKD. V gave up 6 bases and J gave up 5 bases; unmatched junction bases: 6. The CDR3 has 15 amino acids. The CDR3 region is CAIRGGTGDNSPLHF. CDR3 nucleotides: TGTGCCATCAGGGGAGGGACAGGAGATAATTCACCCCTCCACTTT.

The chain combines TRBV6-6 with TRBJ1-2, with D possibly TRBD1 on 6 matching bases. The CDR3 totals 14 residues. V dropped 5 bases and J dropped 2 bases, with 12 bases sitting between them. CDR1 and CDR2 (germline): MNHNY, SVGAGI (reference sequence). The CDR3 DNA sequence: TGTGCCAGCAGTACTACAGGGCTCAACTATGGCTACACCTTC. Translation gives CASSTTGLNYGYTF.

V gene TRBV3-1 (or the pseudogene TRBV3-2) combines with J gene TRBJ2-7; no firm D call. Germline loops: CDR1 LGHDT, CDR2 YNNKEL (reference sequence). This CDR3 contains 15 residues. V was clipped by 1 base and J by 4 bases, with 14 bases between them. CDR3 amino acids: CASSQGPGSSYEQYF. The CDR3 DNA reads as TGTGCCAGCAGCCAAGGACCCGGGTCTTCATACGAGCAGTACTTC.

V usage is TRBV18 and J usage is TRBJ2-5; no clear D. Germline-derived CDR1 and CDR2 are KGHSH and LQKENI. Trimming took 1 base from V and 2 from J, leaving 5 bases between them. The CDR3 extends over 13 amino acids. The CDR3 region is CASSPLQQETQYF. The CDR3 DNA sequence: TGTGCCAGCTCACCACTACAGCAAGAGACCCAGTACTTC.

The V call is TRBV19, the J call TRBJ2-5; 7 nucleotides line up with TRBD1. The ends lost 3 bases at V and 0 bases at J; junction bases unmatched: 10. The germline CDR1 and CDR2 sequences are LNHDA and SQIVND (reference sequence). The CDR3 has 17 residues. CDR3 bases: TGTGCCAGTAGTATGTCCGGATCCGGGACAGACCAAGAGACCCAGTACTTC. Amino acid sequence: CASSMSGSGTDQETQYF.

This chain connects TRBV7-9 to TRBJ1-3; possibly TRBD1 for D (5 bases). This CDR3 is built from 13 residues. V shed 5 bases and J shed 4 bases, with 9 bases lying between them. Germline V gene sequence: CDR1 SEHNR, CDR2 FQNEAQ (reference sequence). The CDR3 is CASSPGHGNTIYF. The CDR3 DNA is TGTGCCAGCAGCCCAGGACACGGAAACACCATATATTTT.

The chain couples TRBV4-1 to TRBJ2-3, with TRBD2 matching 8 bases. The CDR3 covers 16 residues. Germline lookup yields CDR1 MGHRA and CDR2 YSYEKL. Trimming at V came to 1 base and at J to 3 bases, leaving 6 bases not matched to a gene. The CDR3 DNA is TGCGCCAGCAGCCAAGCTGTCAGCGGGGGAACAGATACGCAGTATTTT. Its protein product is CASSQAVSGGTDTQYF.

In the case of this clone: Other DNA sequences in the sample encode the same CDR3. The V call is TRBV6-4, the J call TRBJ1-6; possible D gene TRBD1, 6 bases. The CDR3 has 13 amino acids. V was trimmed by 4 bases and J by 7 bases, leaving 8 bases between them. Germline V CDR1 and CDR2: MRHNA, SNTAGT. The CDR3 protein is CASSGQGNSPLHF. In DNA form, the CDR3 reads TGTGCCAGCAGTGGGCAGGGGAATTCACCCCTCCACTTT.

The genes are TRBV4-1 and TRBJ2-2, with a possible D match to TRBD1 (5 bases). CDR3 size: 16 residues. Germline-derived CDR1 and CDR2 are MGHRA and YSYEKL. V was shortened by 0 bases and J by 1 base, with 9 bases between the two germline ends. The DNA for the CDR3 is TGCGCCAGCAGCCAAGAAAGGCAGGGGAACACCGGGGAGCTGTTTTTT. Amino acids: CASSQERQGNTGELFF.

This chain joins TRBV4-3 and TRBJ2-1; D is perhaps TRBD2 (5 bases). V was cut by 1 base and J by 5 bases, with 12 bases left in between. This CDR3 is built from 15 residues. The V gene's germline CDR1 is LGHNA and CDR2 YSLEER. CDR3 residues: CASSQGGSKNNEQFF. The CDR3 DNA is TGCGCCAGCAGCCAAGGAGGGTCTAAGAACAATGAGCAGTTCTTC.

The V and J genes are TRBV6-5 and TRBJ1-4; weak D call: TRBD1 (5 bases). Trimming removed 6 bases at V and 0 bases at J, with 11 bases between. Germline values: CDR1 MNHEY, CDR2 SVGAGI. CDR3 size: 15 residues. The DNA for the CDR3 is TGTGCCAGCAGGATAGGGGCGACAACTAATGAAAAACTGTTTTTT. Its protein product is CASRIGATTNEKLFF.

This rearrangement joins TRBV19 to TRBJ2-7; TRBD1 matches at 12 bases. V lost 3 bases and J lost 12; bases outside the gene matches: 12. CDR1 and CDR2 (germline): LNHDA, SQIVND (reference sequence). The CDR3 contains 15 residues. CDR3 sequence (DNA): TGTGCCAGTAGTATTGGCGGGACAGGGGGCGCCCCGTGGTACTTC. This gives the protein CASSIGGTGGAPWYF.